The 5 T cell receptor beta chains listed next were all sequenced from one sample in a study of early T cells in non-severe SARS-CoV-2 infection. TCRdb passed the 5' RACE reads through MiXCR, listing each CDR3 protein once. The sample has over 60,000 distinct CDR3 sequences, 10% seen once; the top ten hold around 7.3%. The material was whole blood, obtained at baseline. These receptors came from an adult who was a healthcare worker with PCR-confirmed SARS-CoV-2 infection or an uninfected control (not recorded which).

The CDR3 loop is CASSLKTGGIGNQPQHF. The CDR3, as DNA: TGTGCCAGCAGCCTAAAGACAGGGGGAATTGGCAATCAGCCCCAGCATTTT. V usage is TRBV6-5 and J usage is TRBJ1-5, with 9 bases that match TRBD1. V lost 6 bases, J lost 2 bases, and 11 bases stayed unmatched. This CDR3 is built from 17 residues. Germline lookup yields CDR1 MNHEY and CDR2 SVGAGI.

The chain links TRBV11-2 to TRBJ1-1; D not resolved. This CDR3 is 14 amino acids long. The V end lost 4 bases, the J end lost 4 bases, and 13 bases lay between the germline ends. From germline, CDR1 is SGHAT and CDR2 FQNNGV. The CDR3 spells CASSSYRSVTEAFF. CDR3 bases: TGTGCCAGCAGCTCGTACCGGTCGGTCACTGAAGCTTTCTTT.

There are many counts of this clonotype. This chain connects TRBV20-1 to TRBJ2-1; 14 bases align to TRBD2. The V segment lost 0 bases and the J segment 7 bases; nucleotides outside the gene matches: 8. The CDR3 contains 17 residues. CDR1 is DFQATT and CDR2 is SNEGSKA in the germline V gene (reference sequence). This CDR3 reads CSARDLGTSGGRNEQFF. CDR3 nucleotide sequence: TGCAGTGCTAGAGATCTCGGGACTAGCGGGGGTAGGAATGAGCAGTTCTTC.

This clonotype was observed many times. The chain employs TRBV12-5 and TRBJ1-4, with a possible D match to TRBD1 (5 bases). Germline V gives CDR1 LGHNT, CDR2 FRNRAP. V was shortened by 3 bases and J by 7 bases, with 6 bases between the two germline ends. CDR3 length equals 12 residues. The CDR3 loop is CASGFQGEKLFF. The CDR3 coding sequence is TGTGCTAGTGGTTTCCAGGGTGAAAAACTGTTTTTT.

This clonotype has just a few counts. V gene TRBV9 combines with J gene TRBJ2-2; D is uncertain. Germline V CDR1 and CDR2: SGDLS, YYNGEE. Trimming removed 0 bases from V and 1 base from J, with 10 bases in between. The CDR3 consists of 16 residues. Here the CDR3 DNA reads TGTGCCAGCAGCGTAGATCAACCCAAGAACACCGGGGAGCTGTTTTTT. As protein: CASSVDQPKNTGELFF.